Reported below is one T cell receptor (beta chain). Its antigen is unknown. Here immunoSEQ multiplex PCR was the method, and the copy in TCRdb shows in-frame clones only, minus some. This sample has about 100,000 clones, with 87% found just once. This specimen belongs to a study of T cell responses to AZD1222 COVID-19 vaccine. Study-wide points: There were vaccine-associated CD4 TCRs across spike, dominant at 160-218 and 743-854. White British ancestry dominated among donors, who included more females, and clonal diversity was possibly underestimated. Baseline seropositivity characterized only six AZD1222 recipients.

Sequenced here: peripheral blood, sampled 28 days after the second AZD1222 dose. This clonotype originated in an adult who received the AZD1222 COVID-19 vaccine.

The CDR3 DNA reads as TGTGCCAGCAGTTCGACAGCGGCCTATGGCTACACCTTC. Its protein product is CASSSTAAYGYTF. The J gene is TRBJ1-2, the V gene TRBV7-3, with D maybe TRBD1 (5 bases). Germline assignment: CDR1 SGHTA and CDR2 FQGTGA. The CDR3 spans 13 residues. The V and J ends lost 6 bases and 4 bases respectively, with 12 bases between them.